These 32 T cell receptor beta chains were sequenced from one sample in a study of CD4 T cells in relation to SARS-CoV-2 and coronaviruses. Method: immunoSEQ multiplex PCR; TCRdb's copy keeps in-frame clones and lacks some. The table lists approximately 37,000 clones, over 75% of them singletons. Specimen: memory CD4+ T cells from PBMCs. These receptors came from an adult with COVID-19.

The count of this clone is one. The J gene is TRBJ2-7, the V gene TRBV6-5; D may be TRBD1 or TRBD2 (5 bases each). With 5 bases removed from V and 0 bases from J, the gap between germline ends came to 8 bases. Germline V gene lookup returns CDR1 MNHEY and CDR2 SVGAGI. The CDR3 length is 13 residues. The CDR3 nucleotides read TGTGCCAGCAGTCGGGACCCCTCCTACGAGCAGTACTTC. It encodes CASSRDPSYEQYF.

V gene TRBV27 combines with J gene TRBJ2-1; 7 nucleotides line up with TRBD2. Germline values: CDR1 MNHEY, CDR2 SMNVEV (reference sequence). The CDR3 consists of 13 residues. J gave up 11 bases and V 8 bases, and 12 bases lay outside the gene matches. The CDR3 loop reads CASSGGRASKQFF. DNA for the CDR3: TGTGCCAGCTCTGGGGGGAGGGCCTCCAAGCAGTTCTTC.

On this clone: The same CDR3 is also encoded by other DNA sequences in this sample. This chain joins TRBV5-4 and TRBJ2-3; 8 bases are shared with TRBD1. The CDR3 runs 15 residues. Germline V gives CDR1 SGHNT, CDR2 YYREEE (reference sequence). V was clipped by 4 bases and J by 4 bases; unmatched bases: 8. CDR3 in DNA: TGTGCCAGCAGCCGTCCGGACAGGGTGGCAGATACGCAGTATTTT. Its protein product is CASSRPDRVADTQYF.

The V and J genes are TRBV7-9 and TRBJ1-6; D is perhaps TRBD1 (5 bases). The germline V and J ends were trimmed by 2 bases and 7 bases, with 9 bases remaining between them. The CDR3 length is 14 residues. Looked up from germline, CDR1 is SEHNR and CDR2 is FQNEAQ (reference sequence). The CDR3 region is CASSLSGGNSPLHF. DNA for the CDR3: TGTGCCAGCAGCTTATCCGGGGGGAATTCACCCCTCCACTTT. Variable domain in full (rest from reference TRBV7-9 and TRBJ1-6): DTGVSQNPRHKITKRGQNVTFRCDPISEHNRLYWYRQTLGQGPEFLTYFQNEAQLEKSRLLSDRFSAERPKGSFSTLEIQRTEQGDSAMYLCASSLSGGNSPLHFGNGTRLTVT.

In the case of this clone: One end of the junction is discordant with germline, which a read error may explain. V is TRBV5-1 and J is TRBJ2-1, with D perhaps TRBD1 (5 bases). In germline, CDR1 is SGHRS, CDR2 YFSETQ. The CDR3 has 15 amino acids. The DNA for the CDR3 is TGCGCCAGCAGCGCATACTCGGACACCTACTATGAGCAGTTCTTC. It translates to CASSAYSDTYYEQFF.

In DNA, the CDR3 is TGTGCCAGCAGTTGGGGACAAGTATACGAGCAGTACTTC. This codes for CASSWGQVYEQYF. The V and J genes are TRBV12-3 or TRBV12-4 and TRBJ2-7; TRBD1 might be the D (6 bases). Trimming stripped 4 bases from V and 4 bases from J, with 11 bases between. The CDR3 has 13 amino acids.

This clone showed up just once. This rearrangement joins TRBV27 to TRBJ2-3; D unresolved. Trimming took 5 bases from V and 0 from J, leaving 18 bases between them. The germline V gene encodes CDR1 MNHEY and CDR2 SMNVEV (reference sequence). This CDR3 contains 17 residues. The CDR3 is CASSLGRLAASTDTQYF. CDR3 in DNA: TGTGCCAGCAGTCTCGGACGTCTGGCGGCTAGCACAGATACGCAGTATTTT.

V and J are TRBV5-1 and TRBJ2-7; TRBD2 agrees at 10 bases. Looked up from germline, CDR1 is SGHRS and CDR2 is YFSETQ. The CDR3 runs to 14 residues. The V segment lost 3 bases and the J segment 4 bases; nucleotides outside the gene matches: 4. The CDR3 region has the DNA TGCGCCAGCAGCTGGGCTAGCGGGAGTTACGAGCAGTACTTC. This sequence encodes CASSWASGSYEQYF.

The CDR3: CASSDHSYNEQFF. DNA of the CDR3: TGTGCCAGCAGCGATCACTCCTACAATGAGCAGTTCTTC. This sequence joins TRBV12-3 or TRBV12-4 and TRBJ2-1, with D unclear. The CDR3 runs to 13 residues. The V and J ends lost 6 bases and 0 bases respectively, with 6 bases between them.

This chain uses TRBV6-5 with TRBJ2-1; 8 bases match TRBD1. The CDR3 is 15 amino acids. The V segment lost 6 bases and the J segment 4 bases; nucleotides outside the gene matches: 8. Germline CDR1 MNHEY, CDR2 SVGAGI. CDR3 amino acids: CASRKRQGSYNEQFF. CDR3 in DNA: TGTGCCAGCAGGAAAAGACAGGGGTCATACAATGAGCAGTTCTTC.

Of note for this clone: Other DNA sequences in the sample encode the same CDR3. The CDR3 region is CASRGQGGQPQHF. In DNA, the CDR3 is TGTGCCAGCAGGGGACAGGGCGGTCAGCCCCAGCATTTT. This chain uses TRBV2 with TRBJ1-5; 9 bases are shared with TRBD1. CDR1 and CDR2 from the germline V gene are SNHLY and FYNNEI. The trim removed 6 bases at V and 6 bases at J, leaving 3 bases unmatched. This CDR3 is built from 13 residues.

V and J are TRBV20-1 and TRBJ1-4, with 7 bases that match TRBD1. Germline V gives CDR1 DFQATT, CDR2 SNEGSKA (reference sequence). Trimming at V came to 3 bases and at J to 11 bases, leaving 9 bases not matched to a gene. This CDR3 comprises 13 residues. CDR3 protein: CSASYPGTAKLFF. The CDR3 DNA sequence: TGCAGTGCTAGTTACCCGGGGACAGCCAAACTGTTTTTT.

CDR3 bases: TGTGCCAGCAGCTTAGGTCCAGAGACCCAGTACTTC. This encodes CASSLGPETQYF. The chain employs TRBV7-2 and TRBJ2-5, with D unclear. Trimming removed 1 base from V and 4 bases from J, with 4 bases in between. Looked up from germline, CDR1 is SGHTA and CDR2 is FQGNSA. The CDR3 is 12 residues long.

This sequence joins TRBV28 and TRBJ1-2, with 7 bases matching TRBD1. The length of the CDR3 is 15 residues. J was trimmed by 7 bases and V by 4 bases; bases with no gene match: 12. Germline assignment: CDR1 MDHEN and CDR2 SYDVKM. CDR3 in amino acids: CASSSRTGALSGYTF. CDR3 coding DNA: TGTGCCAGCAGTTCACGGACAGGCGCCCTTTCTGGCTACACCTTC.

This chain uses TRBV28 with TRBJ2-3; the D is unclear. V was shortened by 0 bases and J by 1 base, with 8 bases between the two germline ends. The V gene's germline CDR1 is MDHEN and CDR2 SYDVKM. This CDR3 has 15 amino acids. The CDR3 spells CASSLWVPGTDTQYF. CDR3 in DNA: TGTGCCAGCAGTTTATGGGTCCCTGGCACAGATACGCAGTATTTT.

The chain combines TRBV19 with TRBJ2-7, with TRBD2 matching 8 bases. In germline, CDR1 is LNHDA, CDR2 SQIVND (reference sequence). The V segment lost 1 base and the J segment 0 bases; nucleotides outside the gene matches: 2. The CDR3 has 15 amino acids. The DNA for the CDR3 is TGTGCCAGTAGTATAGGGCTAGCGGGCTCCTACGAGCAGTACTTC. It translates to CASSIGLAGSYEQYF.

The V gene is TRBV21-1, the J gene TRBJ2-6; the table gives TRBD1 as D, unverified against the DNA. TRBV21-1 is classified as a pseudogene. The length of the CDR3 is 16 residues. CDR3 coding DNA: TGTGCCAGCAGCCGGGACAGGGGATCTGGGGCCAACGTCCTGACTTTC. Residues: CASSRDRGSGANVLTF.

The rearrangement uses TRBV11-2 and TRBJ2-7, with 8 bases fitting TRBD1. Losses at the gene ends were 3 bases for V and 0 bases for J; bases not matched to a gene: 4. In germline, CDR1 is SGHAT, CDR2 FQNNGV. This CDR3 has 15 amino acids. Written as DNA, the CDR3 is TGTGCCAGCAGCTTGGGGACAGGCCTCTCCTACGAGCAGTACTTC. Protein sequence: CASSLGTGLSYEQYF.

This clone was observed once. V gene TRBV19 combines with J gene TRBJ1-5; D remains unclear. The CDR3 is 17 residues long. Germline assignment: CDR1 LNHDA and CDR2 SQIVND (reference sequence). With 3 bases removed from V and 6 bases from J, the gap between germline ends came to 21 bases. The CDR3 DNA reads as TGTGCCAGTAGTATTTATGCTGGCAGCAAAGGGAGTCAGCCCCAGCATTTT. Its translation: CASSIYAGSKGSQPQHF.

A single count supports this clone. The chain joins TRBV15 to TRBJ2-5; 7 bases fit TRBD1. This CDR3 comprises 17 residues. J was trimmed by 7 bases and V by 4 bases; bases with no gene match: 18. The germline V gene has CDR1 LNHNV and CDR2 YYDKDF (reference sequence). As DNA, the CDR3 is TGTGCCACCAGCATCACCTCGGTCGGTAGGGGGCGGCGGACCCAGTACTTC. Residues: CATSITSVGRGRRTQYF.

In its sample, this clone was seen once. The chain carries TRBV3-1 (or the pseudogene TRBV3-2) and TRBJ1-3; perhaps TRBD1 as D (6 bases). The CDR3 has 18 residues. The ends were cut back, 1 base at V and 0 bases at J, with 16 bases in the middle. Germline assignment: CDR1 LGHDT and CDR2 YNNKEL (reference sequence). CDR3 coding DNA: TGTGCCAGCAGCCAAGGGGGGCCCGCGGGCGCCTCTGGAAACACCATATATTTT. Amino acids: CASSQGGPAGASGNTIYF.

CDR3 region: CASSVVVHTSYNEQFF. The CDR3 DNA reads as TGTGCCAGCAGCGTAGTTGTACACACATCCTACAATGAGCAGTTCTTC. The chain employs TRBV9 and TRBJ2-1; D is unclear. CDR3 length equals 16 residues. V was pared by 0 bases and J by 1 base, with 11 bases between. Germline assignment: CDR1 SGDLS and CDR2 YYNGEE.

The V call is TRBV19, the J call TRBJ1-1, with D unresolved. The ends were cut back, 9 bases at V and 0 bases at J, with 11 bases in the middle. Germline loops: CDR1 LNHDA, CDR2 SQIVND (reference sequence). The CDR3 contains 13 residues. In DNA form, the CDR3 reads TGTGCCAGCCCCAGTAGGGTGAACACTGAAGCTTTCTTT. Encoded protein: CASPSRVNTEAFF.

V gene TRBV18 combines with J gene TRBJ1-6; TRBD1 matches 10 bases. V dropped 3 bases and J dropped 9; count of bases not matched to a gene: 2. The CDR3 loop spans 14 amino acids. Germline CDR1 and CDR2: KGHSH and LQKENI. The CDR3 loop reads CASSPDRGSSPLHF. The CDR3 DNA is TGTGCCAGCTCACCGGACAGGGGGAGTTCACCCCTCCACTTT.

The V call is TRBV4-3, the J call TRBJ2-4; D tentatively fits TRBD1 or TRBD2 (6 bases each). The CDR3 covers 14 residues. CDR1 LGHNA and CDR2 YSLEER come from the germline V gene. The V end lost 1 base, the J end lost 8 bases, and 12 bases lay between the germline ends. CDR3 loop: CASSQGSGEDIQYF. The CDR3 DNA follows: TGCGCCAGCAGCCAAGGATCAGGGGAGGACATTCAGTACTTC.

This chain uses TRBV5-1 with TRBJ2-5, with a weak D call TRBD2 (6 bases). V lost 4 bases, J lost 5 bases, and 15 bases lay in between. Germline values: CDR1 SGHRS, CDR2 YFSETQ. This CDR3 comprises 14 residues. The CDR3 nucleotides read TGCGCCAGCAGCCTGGGGGGTGAGGGGGAGACCCAGTACTTC. This encodes CASSLGGEGETQYF.

In its sample, this clone was seen once. The chain couples TRBV28 to TRBJ1-5, with 7 bases matching TRBD1. The CDR3 contains 13 residues. After removal of 7 bases from V and 4 bases from J, the junction contained 4 bases not matched to a gene. Germline assignment: CDR1 MDHEN and CDR2 SYDVKM. CDR3 protein: CASTTQGNQPQHF. CDR3 nucleotides: TGTGCCAGCACCACACAGGGGAATCAGCCCCAGCATTTT.

The CDR3 nucleotides read TGTGCCAGCTCGCCTCAACCACGGGCAGATGAGCAGTTCTTC. Translation gives CASSPQPRADEQFF. The chain links TRBV18 to TRBJ2-1; no firm D call. Looked up from germline, CDR1 is KGHSH and CDR2 is LQKENI. V dropped 6 bases and J dropped 8 bases, with 17 bases sitting between them. The CDR3 is 14 residues long.

This clone was detected only once. The rearrangement joins TRBV28 to TRBJ2-1, with D possibly TRBD2 on 5 matching bases. V was clipped by 8 bases and J by 4 bases, with 18 bases between them. Per the germline V gene, CDR1 is MDHEN and CDR2 is SYDVKM. The CDR3 covers 15 residues. The CDR3 nucleotides are TGTGCCAGCGACTCCGGCGGGCGCTTTTACAATGAGCAGTTCTTC. Translation gives CASDSGGRFYNEQFF.

The genes are TRBV11-2 and TRBJ2-2; maybe TRBD1 (6 bases). CDR3 length equals 17 residues. Trimming removed 4 bases at V and 6 bases at J, with 21 bases between. Germline lookup yields CDR1 SGHAT and CDR2 FQNNGV. CDR3 sequence: CASSYRTGRYMAGELFF. As DNA, the CDR3 is TGTGCCAGCAGCTACCGAACAGGGCGGTATATGGCCGGGGAGCTGTTTTTT.

In its sample, this clone ranks as medium-sized. This chain uses TRBV4-1 with TRBJ2-7; 12 bases are a match to TRBD2. The germline CDR1 and CDR2 sequences are MGHRA and YSYEKL. The CDR3 is 18 residues long. Trimming cost V 1 base and J 3 bases; bases outside gene matches: 10. CDR3 sequence reads: CASSQVFLTSGSVYEQYF. The CDR3 nucleotides are TGCGCCAGCAGCCAAGTTTTCTTGACTAGCGGGAGCGTCTACGAGCAGTACTTC.

The V and J genes are TRBV28 and TRBJ2-7, with TRBD1 matching 7 bases. Germline CDR1 and CDR2: MDHEN and SYDVKM. There are 16 residues in the CDR3. The ends lost 4 bases at V and 1 base at J; junction bases unmatched: 10. Here the CDR3 reads CASSSRQGNPSYEQYF. CDR3 DNA: TGTGCCAGCAGTTCCCGACAGGGAAACCCATCCTACGAGCAGTACTTC.